This TCR beta chain emerged from a study of T cells in Graves' hyperthyroidism and ophthalmopathy. The study, taken as a whole, reports: Before onset, by a median of around 6.4 months, the model predicted ophthalmopathy. Separating ophthalmopathy from stable hyperthyroidism was achieved by a 13 V-J model.

Amplified TCR beta CDR3 regions derived from RNA transcripts. HTBI primers were used for first-round RT-PCR of the TCR CDR3. TCRdb reanalysed the multiplex PCR reads using MiXCR and keeps one entry per CDR3 protein. The data show roughly 740,000 distinct CDR3 sequences, with approximately 16% seen just once and around 7.7% held by the top ten. Reasons for excluding patients were uncontrolled infection, other autoimmune disease, pregnancy or lactation. Diagnoses used clinical symptoms, serum thyroxine and TRAb, thyroid ultrasound and orbital computed tomography. Germline lookup yields CDR1 DFQATT and CDR2 SNEGSKA (reference sequence). The CDR3 is made up of 17 amino acids. On this clonotype: The antigen remains undetermined. A much larger clone lies a single base off, so this may be a read error.

The V gene is TRBV20-1, the J gene TRBJ1-5; D perhaps matches TRBD1 (5 bases). The origin of this receptor is a man between 18 and 29 years old with Graves' hyperthyroidism. Sequencing input: blood. CDR3 protein: CSAGDLPQGNSNQPQHF. DNA of the CDR3: TGCAGTGCTGGAGACCTACCCCAGGGAAATAGCAATCAGCCCCAGCATTTT.